This section outlines one T cell receptor beta chain sequence together with its context. This sample is drawn from a study of blood T cell repertoires in COVID-19. Across the whole study: The origin of the acute and convalescent COVID-19 samples was the United States, Italy and Spain. Sample material is recorded as cDNA or gDNA derived from T cells, B-cell-depleted T cells, or PBMCs.

Original processing methods: Scientists estimated how many nucleated cells there were by amplifying reference gene primers. Sequencing used immunoSEQ multiplex PCR; TCRdb keeps in-frame clones, though not all of them. V and J calls and clone size follow that table, whereas D and trimming were derived from the DNA. The sample records roughly 190,000 clones, more than 70% being singletons. CDR1 is ENHRY, CDR2 SYGVKD, per germline. The CDR3 is 13 amino acids. With 4 bases clipped from V and 5 bases from J, the junction kept 4 bases outside the gene matches. The chain uses TRBV10-3 and TRBJ1-1; 7 nucleotides match TRBD1. The TCR comes from a man aged 35 to 55 with active or convalescent COVID-19. Material: peripheral blood. The CDR3: CAISVEGATEAFF. For the CDR3, the DNA is TGTGCCATCAGTGTGGAGGGGGCGACTGAAGCTTTCTTT.